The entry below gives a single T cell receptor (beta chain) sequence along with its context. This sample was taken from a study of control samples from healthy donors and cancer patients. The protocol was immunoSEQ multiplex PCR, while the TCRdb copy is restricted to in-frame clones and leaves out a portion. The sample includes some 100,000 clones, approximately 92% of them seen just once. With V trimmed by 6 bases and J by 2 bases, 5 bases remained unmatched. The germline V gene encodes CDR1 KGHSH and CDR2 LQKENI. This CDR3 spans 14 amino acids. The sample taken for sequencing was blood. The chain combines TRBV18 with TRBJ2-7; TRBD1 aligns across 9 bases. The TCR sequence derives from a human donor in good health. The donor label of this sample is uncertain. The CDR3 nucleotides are TGTGCCAGCTCCCAGGGACAGGGCGCCTACGAGCAGTACTTC. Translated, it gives CASSQGQGAYEQYF.